These 18 T cell receptor beta chains came from one sample sequenced in a study of control samples from healthy donors and cancer patients. The data were produced by immunoSEQ multiplex PCR, yet TCRdb's version contains in-frame clones alone and is incomplete. This sample's table has roughly 200,000 clones. The sequencing input was blood. Receptor source: a woman in her twenties or thirties in good health.

Note on this clone: Relative to the germline gene, one junction end is altered; a read error may explain this. This rearrangement joins TRBV19 to TRBJ1-5, with 7 bases lining up with TRBD1. The CDR3 sequence is 13 residues long. Germline values: CDR1 LNHDA, CDR2 SQIVND (reference sequence). The chain's CDR3 is CASSWTGNQPQHF. In DNA form, the CDR3 reads TGTGCCAGTAGCTGGACAGGCAACCAGCCCCAGCATTTT.

The gene calls are TRBV6-5 and TRBJ1-3; tentatively, D is TRBD1 (5 bases). This CDR3 region has 15 residues. Germline CDR1 MNHEY, CDR2 SVGAGI. The V end lost 5 bases, the J end lost 0 bases, and 11 bases lay between the germline ends. This chain's CDR3 is CASSPDGTSGNTIYF. CDR3 bases: TGTGCCAGCAGTCCCGACGGGACCTCTGGAAACACCATATATTTT.

Of note for this clone: Germline and junction disagree at one end, which may indicate a read error. The rearrangement joins TRBV7-7 to TRBJ2-5; 7 positions match TRBD1. The CDR3 runs 15 residues. Germline-derived CDR1 and CDR2 are SSHAT and FNYEAQ (reference sequence). CDR3 sequence: CASSLGDSFQETQYF. The CDR3 DNA is TGTGCTAGCAGCTTAGGGGACAGCTTCCAAGAGACCCAGTACTTC.

The V gene is TRBV7-9, the J gene TRBJ2-3; 8 bases agree with TRBD2. Germline V gene lookup returns CDR1 SEHNR and CDR2 FQNEAQ (reference sequence). V lost 5 bases to trimming and J lost 1 base; unmatched junction nucleotides: 5. CDR3 length: 15 amino acids. CDR3 in amino acids: CASSGSGRRTDTQYF. The DNA for the CDR3 is TGTGCCAGCAGCGGGAGCGGGAGACGCACAGATACGCAGTATTTT.

The chain employs TRBV30 and TRBJ1-2; 10 bases fit TRBD1. The V gene's germline CDR1 is GTSNPN and CDR2 SVGIG (reference sequence). V gave up 5 bases and J gave up 8 bases; unmatched junction bases: 8. This CDR3 spans 13 amino acids. The CDR3 DNA is TGTGCCTGGGAGGCCGGGACAGGGGTCGGCTACACCTTC. This translates into CAWEAGTGVGYTF.

The chain has TRBV14 and TRBJ1-2; no clear D. This CDR3 contains 13 residues. With 5 bases removed from V and 3 bases from J, the gap between germline ends came to 10 bases. Germline V gene sequence: CDR1 SGHDN, CDR2 FVKESK. The chain's CDR3 is CASSVREDYGYTF. CDR3 sequence (DNA): TGTGCCAGCAGCGTCCGGGAGGACTATGGCTACACCTTC.

This rearrangement joins TRBV7-9 to TRBJ2-4; D is ambiguous. CDR1 is SEHNR and CDR2 is FQNEAQ in the germline V gene (reference sequence). This CDR3 spans 15 amino acids. Trimming removed 3 bases at V and 0 bases at J, with 9 bases between. CDR3 protein: CASSLKISAKNIQYF. The CDR3 DNA is TGTGCCAGCAGCTTGAAGATTTCAGCCAAAAACATTCAGTACTTC.

The V gene is TRBV5-1, the J gene TRBJ1-5; 7 positions match TRBD1. The CDR3 sequence is 15 residues long. CDR1 is SGHRS, CDR2 YFSETQ, per germline. J lost 3 bases, V lost 4 bases, and 7 bases had no gene match. For the CDR3, the DNA is TGCGCCAGCAGCCCGGGAGGGGGCCCCAATCAGCCCCAGCATTTT. Translated, it gives CASSPGGGPNQPQHF. The full variable domain, in which reference TRBV5-1 and TRBJ1-5 provide the parts outside the CDR3, is KAGVTQTPRYLIKTRGQQVTLSCSPISGHRSVSWYQQTPGQGLQFLFEYFSETQRNKGNFPGRFSGRQFSNSRSEMNVSTLELGDSALYLCASSPGGGPNQPQHFGDGTRLSIL.

This rearrangement joins TRBV18 to TRBJ1-2; D remains ambiguous. V was trimmed by 3 bases and J by 8 bases, leaving 16 bases between them. CDR1 and CDR2 (germline): KGHSH, LQKENI. This CDR3 is built from 14 residues. As DNA, the CDR3 is TGTGCCAGCTCACCTAGTCTAGGGCTCGAGGGCTACACCTTC. This encodes CASSPSLGLEGYTF. Together with reference TRBV18 and TRBJ1-2, the CDR3 gives the full variable domain: NAGVMQNPRHLVRRRGQEARLRCSPMKGHSHVYWYRQLPEEGLKFMVYLQKENIIDESGMPKERFSAEFPKEGPSILRIQQVVRGDSAAYFCASSPSLGLEGYTFGSGTRLTVV.

The gene calls are TRBV4-1 and TRBJ2-7; D is unresolved. Trimming pared 3 bases from V and 0 bases from J, leaving 15 bases between. The CDR3 contains 16 residues. CDR1 is MGHRA, CDR2 YSYEKL, per germline. CDR3: CASSHFDVSSSYEQYF. The CDR3 DNA is TGCGCCAGCAGCCATTTCGACGTATCCTCCTCCTACGAGCAGTACTTC.

The chain has TRBV6-9 and TRBJ1-1; D gene unclear. CDR3 size: 14 residues. Trimming left V 8 bases short and J 0 bases short, with 13 bases between. Germline CDR1 and CDR2: MNHGY and SVAAGI. CDR3 sequence: CASPILGVNTEAFF. In DNA form, the CDR3 reads TGTGCCAGCCCCATTCTGGGTGTGAACACTGAAGCTTTCTTT.

In DNA, the CDR3 is TGCGCCAGCAGCTTGAGTGGGACTGAAGCTTTCTTT. Its protein product is CASSLSGTEAFF. The rearrangement links TRBV5-1 to TRBJ1-1; D is unresolved. The ends were cut back, 1 base at V and 5 bases at J, with 6 bases in the middle. The CDR3 runs to 12 residues. In germline, CDR1 is SGHRS, CDR2 YFSETQ.

This chain links TRBV11-2 with TRBJ1-3, with 8 bases aligning to TRBD1. CDR1 and CDR2 from the germline V gene are SGHAT and FQNNGV. After removal of 4 bases from V and 3 bases from J, the junction contained 8 bases not matched to a gene. CDR3 size: 16 residues. CDR3 region: CASSSPGGGGGNTIYF. CDR3 nucleotide sequence: TGTGCCAGCAGCTCCCCAGGGGGCGGCGGTGGAAACACCATATATTTT.

The V and J genes are TRBV27 and TRBJ2-7; D remains ambiguous. This CDR3 contains 13 residues. Germline V gene sequence: CDR1 MNHEY, CDR2 SMNVEV (reference sequence). Trimming took 3 bases from V and 5 from J, leaving 11 bases between them. CDR3 coding DNA: TGTGCCAGCAGTTTTACTGGGCAGAACGAGCAGTACTTC. It translates to CASSFTGQNEQYF.

The chain joins TRBV28 to TRBJ1-1; D unresolved. Germline CDR1 reads MDHEN; CDR2 reads SYDVKM. The CDR3 extends over 12 amino acids. Trimming shortened V by 5 bases and J by 2 bases, and 6 bases separated the two germline ends. The CDR3 protein is CASSTLNTEAFF. DNA for the CDR3: TGTGCCAGCAGTACCCTCAACACTGAAGCTTTCTTT.

This chain uses TRBV2 with TRBJ1-2; a weak D match, TRBD1 (6 bases). The V and J ends lost 2 bases and 11 bases respectively, with 15 bases between them. This CDR3 is built from 13 residues. Germline-derived CDR1 and CDR2 are SNHLY and FYNNEI. CDR3 amino acids: CASSEFVGGLYTF. The CDR3 coding sequence is TGTGCCAGCAGTGAATTCGTCGGGGGGCTTTACACCTTC.

This chain links TRBV28 with TRBJ1-1, with TRBD1 as a possible D gene (5 bases). The CDR3 contains 15 residues. Trimming cost V 3 bases and J 6 bases, with 17 bases left between them. The germline CDR1 and CDR2 sequences are MDHEN and SYDVKM. CDR3 coding DNA: TGTGCCAGCAGTTTTAGGGCAGGGCGTCGGTCTGAAGCTTTCTTT. As protein: CASSFRAGRRSEAFF.

The V and J genes are TRBV5-1 and TRBJ1-2, with unresolved D. CDR1 and CDR2 from the germline V gene are SGHRS and YFSETQ. This CDR3 has 12 amino acids. The V gene lost 5 bases and the J gene lost 0 bases, with 5 bases spanning the gap. DNA of the CDR3: TGCGCCAGCAGGGGAGCTAACTATGGCTACACCTTC. Translated: CASRGANYGYTF.